This T cell receptor (beta chain) was captured by sequencing in a study of cytomegalovirus exposure and HLA in healthy donors. Study findings and constraints: Later analysis placed DRB1 highest and HLA-C lowest in TCR association rates, which differed by HLA locus.

Looked up from germline, CDR1 is SEHNR and CDR2 is FQNEAQ (reference sequence). The ends were cut back, 5 bases at V and 1 base at J, with 11 bases in the middle. This CDR3 has 14 residues. PCR was performed using 60 Vbeta and 13 Jbeta primers. Generated by immunoSEQ multiplex PCR, the TCRdb table keeps only in-frame clones and is missing some. This table has 150,000 to 200,000 clones, 86% appearing once. This clone has only a few counts. What it recognizes is unknown. The V call is TRBV7-9, the J call TRBJ1-1, with a weak D call TRBD1 (6 bases). The specimen was PBMCs. This TCR derives from a woman aged 18-30 years in good health and CMV-seronegative. This CDR3 reads CASSQQGQNTEAFF. In nucleotides, the CDR3 is TGTGCCAGCAGCCAACAGGGACAGAACACTGAAGCTTTCTTT.